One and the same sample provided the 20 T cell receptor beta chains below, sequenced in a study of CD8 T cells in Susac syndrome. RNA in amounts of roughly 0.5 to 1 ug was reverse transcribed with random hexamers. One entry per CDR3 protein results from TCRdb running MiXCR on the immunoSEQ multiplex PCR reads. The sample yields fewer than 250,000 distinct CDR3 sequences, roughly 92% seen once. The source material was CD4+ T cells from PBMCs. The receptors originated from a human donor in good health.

As DNA, the CDR3 is TGCGCCAGCAGCCAAGAGAACAGGGAGAACACTGAAGCTTTCTTT. Its protein product is CASSQENRENTEAFF. This chain connects TRBV4-3 to TRBJ1-1, with D perhaps matching TRBD1 (6 bases). The CDR3 totals 15 residues. Germline V gene lookup returns CDR1 LGHNA and CDR2 YSLEER. Trimming took 0 bases from V and 1 from J, leaving 9 bases between them.

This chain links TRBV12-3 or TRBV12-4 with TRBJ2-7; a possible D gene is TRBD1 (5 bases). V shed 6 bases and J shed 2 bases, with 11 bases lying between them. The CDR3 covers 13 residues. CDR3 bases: TGTGCCAGCAGCCCTGGACATGCCTACGAGCAGTACTTC. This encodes CASSPGHAYEQYF.

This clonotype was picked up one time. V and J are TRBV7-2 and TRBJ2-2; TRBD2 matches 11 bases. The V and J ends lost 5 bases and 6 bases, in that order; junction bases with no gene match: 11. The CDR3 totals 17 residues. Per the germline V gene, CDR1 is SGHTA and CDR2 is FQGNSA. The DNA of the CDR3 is TGTGCCAGCAGCCCCTTCCCCCCGACTAGCGGGGCCGGGGAGCTGTTTTTT. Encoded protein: CASSPFPPTSGAGELFF. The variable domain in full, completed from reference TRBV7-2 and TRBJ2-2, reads GAGVSQSPSNKVTEKGKDVELRCDPISGHTALYWYRQSLGQGLEFLIYFQGNSAPDKSGLPSDRFSAERTGGSVSTLTIQRTQQEDSAVYLCASSPFPPTSGAGELFFGEGSRLTVL.

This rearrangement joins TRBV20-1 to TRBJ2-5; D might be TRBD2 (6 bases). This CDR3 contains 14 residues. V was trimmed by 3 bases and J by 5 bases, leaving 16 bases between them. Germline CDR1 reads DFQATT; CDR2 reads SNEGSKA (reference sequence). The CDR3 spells CSARGLANDETQYF. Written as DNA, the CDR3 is TGCAGTGCTAGGGGGCTAGCGAACGATGAGACCCAGTACTTC.

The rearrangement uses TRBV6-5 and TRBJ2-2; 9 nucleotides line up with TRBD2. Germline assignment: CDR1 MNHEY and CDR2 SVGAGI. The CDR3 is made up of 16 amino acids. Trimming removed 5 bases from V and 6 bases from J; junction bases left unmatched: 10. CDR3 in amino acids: CASSTRTSVFAGELFF. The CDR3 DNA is TGTGCCAGCAGTACTAGGACTAGCGTGTTTGCCGGGGAGCTGTTTTTT.

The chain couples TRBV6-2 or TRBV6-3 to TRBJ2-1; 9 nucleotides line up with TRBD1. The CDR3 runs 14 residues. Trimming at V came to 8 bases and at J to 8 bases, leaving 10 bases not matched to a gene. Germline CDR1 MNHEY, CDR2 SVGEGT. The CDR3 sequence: CASGLDRGVDEQFF. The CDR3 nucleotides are TGTGCCAGCGGCCTCGACAGGGGGGTCGATGAGCAGTTCTTC.

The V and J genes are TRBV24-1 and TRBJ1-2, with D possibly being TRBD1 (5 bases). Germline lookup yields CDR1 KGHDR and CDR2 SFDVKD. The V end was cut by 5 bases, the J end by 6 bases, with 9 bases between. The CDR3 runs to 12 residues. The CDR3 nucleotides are TGTGCCACCAGTGGATTGACAGATGGCTACACCTTC. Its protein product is CATSGLTDGYTF.

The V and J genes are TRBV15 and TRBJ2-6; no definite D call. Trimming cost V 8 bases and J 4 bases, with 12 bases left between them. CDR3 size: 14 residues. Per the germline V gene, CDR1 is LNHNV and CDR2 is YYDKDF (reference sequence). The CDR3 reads CATEMIGGANVLTF. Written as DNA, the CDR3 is TGTGCCACCGAAATGATCGGAGGGGCCAACGTCCTGACTTTC.

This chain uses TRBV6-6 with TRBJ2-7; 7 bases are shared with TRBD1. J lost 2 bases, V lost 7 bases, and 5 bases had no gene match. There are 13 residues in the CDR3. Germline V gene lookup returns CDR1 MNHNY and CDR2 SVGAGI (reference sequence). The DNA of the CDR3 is TGTGCCAGCAAAAGGGACAGCACCTACGAGCAGTACGTC. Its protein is CASKRDSTYEQYV.

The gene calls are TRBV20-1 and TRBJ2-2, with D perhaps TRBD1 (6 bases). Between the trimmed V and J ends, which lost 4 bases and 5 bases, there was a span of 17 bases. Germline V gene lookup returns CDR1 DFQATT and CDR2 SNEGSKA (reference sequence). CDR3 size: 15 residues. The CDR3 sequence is CSANRRDKRTGELFF. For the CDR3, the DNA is TGCAGTGCTAACCGCCGGGACAAAAGAACCGGGGAGCTGTTTTTT.

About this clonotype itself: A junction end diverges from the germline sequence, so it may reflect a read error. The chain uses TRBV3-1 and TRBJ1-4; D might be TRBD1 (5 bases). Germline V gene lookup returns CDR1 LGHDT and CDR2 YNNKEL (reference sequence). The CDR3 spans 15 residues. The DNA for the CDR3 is TGTGCCAGCAGCCAAGCGCAGGGTCCTAATCAAAAACTGTTTTTT. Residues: CASSQAQGPNQKLFF.

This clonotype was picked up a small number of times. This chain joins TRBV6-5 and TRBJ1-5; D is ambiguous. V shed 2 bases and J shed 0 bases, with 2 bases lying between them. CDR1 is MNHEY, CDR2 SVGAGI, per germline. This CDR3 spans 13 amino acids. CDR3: CASSYDSNQPQHF. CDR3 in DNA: TGTGCCAGCAGTTACGATAGCAATCAGCCCCAGCATTTT.

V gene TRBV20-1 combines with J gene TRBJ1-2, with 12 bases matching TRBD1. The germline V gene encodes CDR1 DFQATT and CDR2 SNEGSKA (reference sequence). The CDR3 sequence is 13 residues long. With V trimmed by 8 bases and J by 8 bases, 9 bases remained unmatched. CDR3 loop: CSSKGQGAKGYTF. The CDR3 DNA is TGCAGTTCTAAGGGACAGGGGGCAAAGGGCTACACCTTC.

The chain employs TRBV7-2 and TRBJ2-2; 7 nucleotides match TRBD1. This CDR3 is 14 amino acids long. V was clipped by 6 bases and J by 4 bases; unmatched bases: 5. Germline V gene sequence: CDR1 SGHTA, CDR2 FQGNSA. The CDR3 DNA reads TGTGCCAGCAGATTGACAGGGAGCACCGGGGAGCTGTTTTTT. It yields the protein CASRLTGSTGELFF.

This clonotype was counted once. The CDR3 DNA reads TGCGCCAGCAGCCAACCCGGGAGGGGGAAGGATGAAGCTTTCTTT. It specifies CASSQPGRGKDEAFF. The chain links TRBV4-3 to TRBJ1-1; possible D gene TRBD1, 6 bases. Germline assignment: CDR1 LGHNA and CDR2 YSLEER. The germline V and J ends were trimmed by 2 bases and 7 bases, with 17 bases remaining between them. This CDR3 has 15 residues.

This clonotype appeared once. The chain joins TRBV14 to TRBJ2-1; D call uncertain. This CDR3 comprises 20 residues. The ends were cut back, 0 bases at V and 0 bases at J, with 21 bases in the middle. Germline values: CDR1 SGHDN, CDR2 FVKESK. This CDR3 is CASSQEQTLQTLYSYNEQFF. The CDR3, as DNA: TGTGCCAGCAGCCAAGAGCAGACCCTACAGACCTTATACTCCTACAATGAGCAGTTCTTC.

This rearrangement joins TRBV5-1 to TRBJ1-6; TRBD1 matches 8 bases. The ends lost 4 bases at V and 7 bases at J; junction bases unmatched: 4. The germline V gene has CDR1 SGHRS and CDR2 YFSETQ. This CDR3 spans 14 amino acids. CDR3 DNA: TGCGCCAGCAGCAGCAGGGGGCAAAATTCACCCCTCCACTTT. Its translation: CASSSRGQNSPLHF.

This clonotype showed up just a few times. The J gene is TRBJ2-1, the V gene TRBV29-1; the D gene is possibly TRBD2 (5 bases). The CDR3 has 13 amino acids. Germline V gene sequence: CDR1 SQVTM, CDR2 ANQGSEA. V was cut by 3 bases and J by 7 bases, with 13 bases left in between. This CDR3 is CSVDGIRGNEQFF. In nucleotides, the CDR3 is TGCAGCGTTGATGGAATACGCGGGAATGAGCAGTTCTTC.

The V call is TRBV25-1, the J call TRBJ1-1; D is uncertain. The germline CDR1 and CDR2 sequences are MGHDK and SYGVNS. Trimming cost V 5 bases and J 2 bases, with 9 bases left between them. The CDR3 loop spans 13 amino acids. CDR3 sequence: CASSHLRNTEAFF. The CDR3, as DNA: TGTGCCAGCAGTCATTTACGCAACACTGAAGCTTTCTTT. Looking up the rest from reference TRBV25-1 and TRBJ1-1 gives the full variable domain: EADIYQTPRYLVIGTGKKITLECSQTMGHDKMYWYQQDPGMELHLIHYSYGVNSTEKGDLSSESTVSRIRTEHFPLTLESARPSHTSQYLCASSHLRNTEAFFGQGTRLTVV.

The CDR3 nucleotides are TGTGCCAGCAATAACAAGCGGGGAGGAGAGACCCAGTACTTC. As protein: CASNNKRGGETQYF. V gene TRBV6-1 combines with J gene TRBJ2-5, with 7 bases fitting TRBD2. J gave up 4 bases and V 7 bases, and 9 bases lay outside the gene matches. Looked up from germline, CDR1 is MNHNS and CDR2 is SASEGT. This CDR3 is built from 14 residues.